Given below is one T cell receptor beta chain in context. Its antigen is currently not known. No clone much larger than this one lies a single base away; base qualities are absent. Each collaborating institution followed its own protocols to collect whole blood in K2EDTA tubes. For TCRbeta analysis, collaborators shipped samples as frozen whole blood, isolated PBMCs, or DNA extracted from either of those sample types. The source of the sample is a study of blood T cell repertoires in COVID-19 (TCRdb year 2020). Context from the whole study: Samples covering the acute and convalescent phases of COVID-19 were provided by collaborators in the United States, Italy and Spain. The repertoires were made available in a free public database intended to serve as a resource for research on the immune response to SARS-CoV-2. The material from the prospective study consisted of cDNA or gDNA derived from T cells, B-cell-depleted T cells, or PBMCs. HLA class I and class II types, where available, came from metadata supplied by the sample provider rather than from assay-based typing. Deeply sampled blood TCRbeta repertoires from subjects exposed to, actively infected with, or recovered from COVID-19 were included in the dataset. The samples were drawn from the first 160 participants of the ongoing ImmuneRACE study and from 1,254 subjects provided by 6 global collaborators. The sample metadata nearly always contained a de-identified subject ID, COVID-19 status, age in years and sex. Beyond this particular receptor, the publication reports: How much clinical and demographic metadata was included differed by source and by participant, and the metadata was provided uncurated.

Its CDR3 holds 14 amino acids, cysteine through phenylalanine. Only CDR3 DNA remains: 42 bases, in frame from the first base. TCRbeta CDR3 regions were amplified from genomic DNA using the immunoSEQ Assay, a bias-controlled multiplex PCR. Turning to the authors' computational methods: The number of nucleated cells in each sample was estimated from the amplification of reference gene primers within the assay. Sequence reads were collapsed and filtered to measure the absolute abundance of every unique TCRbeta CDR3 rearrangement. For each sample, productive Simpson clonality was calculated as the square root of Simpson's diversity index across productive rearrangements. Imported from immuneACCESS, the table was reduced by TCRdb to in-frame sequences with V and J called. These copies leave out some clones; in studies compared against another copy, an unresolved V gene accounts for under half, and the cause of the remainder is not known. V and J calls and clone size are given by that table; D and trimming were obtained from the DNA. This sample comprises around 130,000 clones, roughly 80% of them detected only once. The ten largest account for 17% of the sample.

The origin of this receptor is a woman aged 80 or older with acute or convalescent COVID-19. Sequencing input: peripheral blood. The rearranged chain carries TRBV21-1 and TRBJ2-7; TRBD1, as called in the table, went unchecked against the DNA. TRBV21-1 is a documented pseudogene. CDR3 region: CASSIPTARYEQYF. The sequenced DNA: TGTGCCAGCAGCATTCCTACAGCCCGCTACGAGCAGTACTTC.